These 5 T cell receptor beta chains came from one sample sequenced in a study of PD-1 blockade in classical Hodgkin lymphoma. The time point denotes: cycle 4 day 1 (C4D1), after five to seven weeks of nivolumab. No patient escaped relapse after autologous stem cell transplantation, and brentuximab vedotin exposure varied. The repertoire was sequenced with immunoSEQ multiplex PCR; TCRdb's copy has only in-frame clones and lacks some. Among 50,000 to 65,000 clones listed, around nine tenths were seen once. The input for sequencing was peripheral blood mononuclear cells (PBMCs), taken before the fourth cycle of nivolumab. The receptor source for this set is a human donor with classical Hodgkin lymphoma.

This chain uses TRBV18 with TRBJ2-7; no firm D call. V lost 0 bases, J lost 4 bases, and 19 bases lay in between. Germline lookup yields CDR1 KGHSH and CDR2 LQKENI. This CDR3 is 17 amino acids long. Written as DNA, the CDR3 is TGTGCCAGCTCACCACCAAGTTGGAGTTATTATAGTTACGAGCAGTACTTC. It codes for CASSPPSWSYYSYEQYF. The full variable domain, with the rest looked up from reference TRBV18 and TRBJ2-7, is NAGVMQNPRHLVRRRGQEARLRCSPMKGHSHVYWYRQLPEEGLKFMVYLQKENIIDESGMPKERFSAEFPKEGPSILRIQQVVRGDSAAYFCASSPPSWSYYSYEQYFGPGTRLTVT.

V gene TRBV30 combines with J gene TRBJ2-5; D might be TRBD2 (5 bases). V lost 0 bases, J lost 7 bases, and 15 bases lay in between. Germline loops: CDR1 GTSNPN, CDR2 SVGIG (reference sequence). The CDR3 runs to 14 residues. This CDR3 is CAWSVTGSRGTQYF. For the CDR3, the DNA is TGTGCCTGGAGTGTTACCGGTTCCCGGGGGACCCAGTACTTC.

The J gene is TRBJ2-1, the V gene TRBV7-9; 10 bases are shared with TRBD2. The length of the CDR3 is 15 residues. The junction had 8 bases not matched to a gene; V was cut back by 3 bases and J by 9 bases. Germline CDR1 SEHNR, CDR2 FQNEAQ (reference sequence). This CDR3 reads CASSFSSGRMGEQFF. CDR3 nucleotide sequence: TGTGCCAGCAGCTTTTCTAGCGGGAGAATGGGTGAGCAGTTCTTC.

V is TRBV10-2 and J is TRBJ1-3; no definite D call. V was shortened by 2 bases and J by 0 bases, with 14 bases between the two germline ends. In germline, CDR1 is WSHSY, CDR2 SAAADI. The CDR3 totals 17 residues. In DNA form, the CDR3 reads TGCGCCAGCAGTGAGACAAGTTTTCGCCCCTCTGGAAACACCATATATTTT. It translates to CASSETSFRPSGNTIYF.

The chain combines TRBV10-1 with TRBJ1-2; D ambiguous. With 3 bases removed from V and 5 bases from J, the gap between germline ends came to 10 bases. CDR1 is WNHNN, CDR2 SYGVQD, per germline (reference sequence). The CDR3 has 13 residues. CDR3 DNA sequence: TGCGCCAGCAGTGATCTAACACCGTATGGCTACACCTTC. Translated: CASSDLTPYGYTF.